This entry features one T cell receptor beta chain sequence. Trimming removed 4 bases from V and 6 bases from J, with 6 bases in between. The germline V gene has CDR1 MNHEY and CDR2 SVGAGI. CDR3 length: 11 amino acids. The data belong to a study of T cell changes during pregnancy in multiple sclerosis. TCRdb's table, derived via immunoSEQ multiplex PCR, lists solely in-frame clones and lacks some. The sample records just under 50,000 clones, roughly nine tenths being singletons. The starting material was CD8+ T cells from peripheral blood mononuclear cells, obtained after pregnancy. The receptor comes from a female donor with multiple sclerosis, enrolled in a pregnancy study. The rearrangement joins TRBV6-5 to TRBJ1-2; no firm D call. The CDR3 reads CASSSGDGYTF. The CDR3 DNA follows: TGTGCCAGCAGTTCCGGGGATGGCTACACCTTC.